These T cell receptor beta chains were read from a single sample in a study of CXCR3-negative and CXCR3-positive naive CD8 T cells. TCRdb re-called the 5' RACE reads and shows each CDR3 protein once, DNA omitted. Listed are some 130,000 distinct CDR3 sequences; 0.25% to 0.35% falls within the top ten. The sample comprised naive CXCR3- CD8+ T cells from blood. The origin of the receptors is a human donor in good health. Some clones in this sample may be carry-over from other donors' samples. Both conserved end residues are part of each CDR3.

>TRBJ2-7|TRBV5-4
CASSPLSGTGGDEQYF
>TRBJ1-2|TRBV9
CASSSETGPDVYTF
>TRBJ2-1|TRBV12-3/TRBV12-4
CASSLSAGVYNEQFF
>TRBJ2-7|TRBV4-1
CASSLLAGGNYEQYF
>TRBJ2-7|TRBV19
CASSQGQPYEQYF
>TRBJ2-1|TRBV7-9
CASSTGGGEQFF
>TRBJ1-2|TRBV15
CATTLDPNNYGYTF
>TRBJ2-1|TRBV11-2
CASSFVRIVPNEQFF
>TRBJ2-4|TRBV5-6
CASSTPPRGGLAKNIQYF
>TRBJ2-5|TRBV12-3/TRBV12-4
CASSFLHGETQYF
>TRBJ2-7|TRBV29-1
CSAGQGAYEQYF
>TRBJ1-3|TRBV5-1
CASSLGISGNTIYF
>TRBJ2-7|TRBV29-1
CSVIGTLRSYEQYF
>TRBJ1-2|TRBV20-1
CSARDLGINYGYTF
>TRBJ1-1|TRBV20-1
CSVPYGENTEAFF
>TRBJ2-1|TRBV4-3
CASSQDRPGQEYNEQFF
>TRBJ2-2|TRBV20-1
CSGRRREVANTGELFF
>TRBJ2-7|TRBV20-1
CSARVGLAGGRPTPYEQYF
>TRBJ1-5|TRBV4-1
CASSHGGGNQPQHF
>TRBJ1-1|TRBV5-1
CASSLFQGGNTEAFF
>TRBJ1-3|TRBV4-1
CASSHPGTGVRNTIYF
>TRBJ2-7|TRBV12-3/TRBV12-4
CASRESGGNYEQYF
>TRBJ1-1|TRBV10-3
CAISGGTGYEIMNTEAFF
>TRBJ2-5|TRBV5-1
CASSLVEGATFGATQYF
>TRBJ1-2|TRBV7-9
CASKGGPYGYTF
>TRBJ2-5|TRBV12-3/TRBV12-4
CASSRGQGNVETQYF
>TRBJ2-7|TRBV11-2
CASSLPDGYEQYF
>TRBJ2-4|TRBV7-9
CASSPSGPVMDIQYF
>TRBJ1-2|TRBV27
CASSADPNYGYTF
>TRBJ2-7|TRBV20-1
CSARTLQGARNEQYF
>TRBJ1-2|TRBV29-1
CSVPGVDLRSKSYGYTF
>TRBJ1-2|TRBV5-4
CASNKGQGADYGYTF
>TRBJ2-1|TRBV6-5
CASSWTGMDNEQFF
>TRBJ2-7|TRBV19
CASSIDWTATYEQYF
>TRBJ2-7|TRBV4-1
CASSLQMSRRTYEQYF
>TRBJ1-5|TRBV7-9
CASSLTGGSGQPQHF